These 17 T cell receptor beta chains were sequenced from one sample in a study of identical twins. TCRdb re-analysed the 5' RACE reads in MiXCR, keeping a single row per CDR3 protein. The sample lists 17,000 or so distinct CDR3 sequences, approximately 70% occurring once. The sequenced material came from memory (CD45RO+) T cells sorted from blood. These receptors all come from a woman younger than 35 in good health. This table probably holds off-target reads from a library built for another chain.

This clonotype was detected only a few times. The chain has TRBV6-2 or TRBV6-3 and TRBJ1-1, with unresolved D. Germline CDR1 MNHEY, CDR2 SVGEGT. Trimming shortened V by 9 bases and J by 1 base, and 9 bases separated the two germline ends. The CDR3 is 12 residues long. The CDR3 loop is CASRRRNTEAFF. Here the CDR3 DNA reads TGTGCCAGTAGACGGAGGAACACTGAAGCTTTCTTT.

The rearrangement links TRBV29-1 to TRBJ1-2; 8 bases match TRBD1. J was trimmed by 8 bases and V by 7 bases; bases with no gene match: 12. The CDR3 has 13 residues. Per the germline V gene, CDR1 is SQVTM and CDR2 is ANQGSEA. This CDR3 reads CSAFIQGVGGYTF. The CDR3 DNA reads as TGCAGCGCTTTCATACAGGGGGTTGGAGGCTACACCTTC.

The chain couples TRBV28 to TRBJ2-1, with 7 bases fitting TRBD2. V trimming: 10 bases; J trimming: 2 bases; junction bases outside the gene matches: 2. The length of the CDR3 is 12 residues. Germline loops: CDR1 MDHEN, CDR2 SYDVKM. The CDR3 DNA is TGTGCCACGACTAGCACCTACAATGAGCAGTTCTTC. Translating it yields CATTSTYNEQFF.

This clonotype was detected a few times. The chain recombines TRBV14 with TRBJ2-4, with 10 nucleotides matching TRBD2. Trimming at V came to 4 bases and at J to 1 base, leaving 7 bases not matched to a gene. Germline V CDR1 and CDR2: SGHDN, FVKESK. The CDR3 is 17 amino acids. CDR3 amino acids: CASSRGAGGAAKNIQYF. The DNA of the CDR3 is TGTGCCAGCAGCCGAGGAGCGGGAGGGGCGGCCAAAAACATTCAGTACTTC.

The chain employs TRBV27 and TRBJ2-1, with TRBD2 matching over 7 bases. Germline lookup yields CDR1 MNHEY and CDR2 SMNVEV (reference sequence). This CDR3 is 16 amino acids long. J gave up 1 base and V 6 bases, and 9 bases lay outside the gene matches. The CDR3 region is CASRVRAGVSYNEQFF. CDR3 nucleotide sequence: TGTGCCAGCAGGGTAAGGGCGGGGGTTTCCTACAATGAGCAGTTCTTC.

The chain recombines TRBV30 with TRBJ2-5, with D maybe TRBD2 (5 bases). Per germline, CDR1 GTSNPN and CDR2 SVGIG (reference sequence). This CDR3 has 14 residues. Trimming pared 4 bases from V and 4 bases from J, leaving 16 bases between. CDR3 DNA sequence: TGTGCCTGGACCTATCAGAGAGGAGGAGAGACCCAGTACTTC. Its translation: CAWTYQRGGETQYF.

This clonotype came up a few times. The CDR3 bases are TGCAGTCTGGTTGGGGGGAGGGACGGCCGAGAGACCCAGTACTTC. Its translation: CSLVGGRDGRETQYF. The J gene is TRBJ2-5, the V gene TRBV20-1; 7 bases map to TRBD2. Per germline, CDR1 DFQATT and CDR2 SNEGSKA (reference sequence). The CDR3 runs to 15 residues. V shed 8 bases, J shed 4 bases, and the junction held 16 bases outside the gene matches.

The chain has TRBV6-2 or TRBV6-3 and TRBJ2-7, with D maybe TRBD1 (5 bases). V lost 2 bases to trimming and J lost 2 bases, with 10 bases between them. The CDR3 is 14 residues long. CDR1 and CDR2 from the germline V gene are MNHEY and SVGEGT. The CDR3: CASSYGARTYEQYF. The DNA of the CDR3 is TGTGCCAGCAGTTACGGGGCCAGGACCTACGAGCAGTACTTC.

V gene TRBV2 combines with J gene TRBJ1-5; 8 bases agree with TRBD1. J gave up 8 bases and V 4 bases, and 7 bases lay outside the gene matches. The germline CDR1 and CDR2 sequences are SNHLY and FYNNEI. This CDR3 has 14 amino acids. The DNA of the CDR3 is TGTGCCAGCAGTGGGGGCAGGGGGCGGGAGCCCCAGCATTTT. Translating gives CASSGGRGREPQHF.

The chain joins TRBV23-1 to TRBJ2-7; D is undetermined. TRBV23-1 is known as an ORF, though its function is uncertain. This CDR3 is built from 18 residues. With 0 bases removed from V and 0 bases from J, the gap between germline ends came to 18 bases. The CDR3: CASSQSIDALFSSYEQYF. CDR3 bases: TGCGCCAGCAGTCAATCGATTGACGCTTTATTCAGCTCCTACGAGCAGTACTTC.

J is TRBJ2-3 and V is TRBV7-6, with a weak D call TRBD2 (6 bases). The germline V gene has CDR1 SGHVS and CDR2 FNYEAQ. The CDR3 loop spans 15 amino acids. The germline V and J ends were trimmed by 7 bases and 2 bases, with 16 bases remaining between them. The CDR3 region is CASTYEADYTDTQYF. The CDR3 coding sequence is TGTGCCAGCACCTACGAGGCGGACTACACAGATACGCAGTATTTT.

The chain uses TRBV5-1 and TRBJ2-1, with 10 bases aligning to TRBD2. Germline loops: CDR1 SGHRS, CDR2 YFSETQ. V gave up 2 bases and J gave up 1 base; unmatched junction bases: 6. The CDR3 has 17 residues. CDR3 protein: CASSFLAGAESYNEQFF. In nucleotides, the CDR3 is TGCGCCAGCAGCTTCCTAGCGGGAGCGGAGTCCTACAATGAGCAGTTCTTC.

The chain uses TRBV5-1 and TRBJ2-3, with 7 positions matching TRBD2. Per the germline V gene, CDR1 is SGHRS and CDR2 is YFSETQ. The CDR3 consists of 16 residues. Losses at the gene ends were 0 bases for V and 5 bases for J; bases not matched to a gene: 9. CDR3 residues: CASSLAAGDLGDTQYF. In nucleotides, the CDR3 is TGCGCCAGCAGCTTGGCGGCGGGAGATTTGGGAGATACGCAGTATTTT.

This clonotype was counted a single time. V and J are TRBV6-2 or TRBV6-3 and TRBJ2-1; TRBD2 is a possible D gene (6 bases). The CDR3 runs 15 residues. CDR1 and CDR2 (germline): MNHEY, SVGEGT. Trimming stripped 4 bases from V and 7 bases from J, with 17 bases between. CDR3 DNA sequence: TGTGCCAGCAGTTCACCACAGACTAGAGGGAATGAGCAGTTCTTC. Translating gives CASSSPQTRGNEQFF.

The rearrangement uses TRBV11-2 and TRBJ2-7; TRBD1 aligns across 8 bases. After removal of 3 bases from V and 3 bases from J, the junction contained 4 bases not matched to a gene. The CDR3 runs to 14 residues. The V gene's germline CDR1 is SGHAT and CDR2 FQNNGV. In nucleotides, the CDR3 is TGTGCCAGCAGCTTGACAGGGGCCAGCTACGAGCAGTACTTC. Protein sequence: CASSLTGASYEQYF.

The chain links TRBV3-1 to TRBJ2-2; the D is unclear. Germline V gene lookup returns CDR1 LGHDT and CDR2 YNNKEL (reference sequence). V gave up 4 bases and J gave up 5 bases, with 20 bases separating them. This CDR3 is 17 amino acids long. Written as DNA, the CDR3 is TGTGCCAGCAGCCTCGCCCCGCTTTCCGAAAGGACCGGGGAGCTGTTTTTT. Amino acid sequence: CASSLAPLSERTGELFF.

This chain joins TRBV15 and TRBJ2-3, with 14 bases matching TRBD2. V lost 2 bases to trimming and J lost 4 bases; unmatched junction nucleotides: 8. The V gene's germline CDR1 is LNHNV and CDR2 YYDKDF (reference sequence). The CDR3 extends over 18 amino acids. The CDR3 DNA is TGTGCCACCAGCAGATCCCGCAGACTAGCGGGAGGGGCAGATACGCAGTATTTT. Encoded protein: CATSRSRRLAGGADTQYF.